This T cell receptor (beta chain) was identified in a study of cytomegalovirus exposure and HLA in healthy donors. Regarding this clone: Its antigen is not known.

V lost 5 bases, J lost 2 bases, and 1 base stayed unmatched. The CDR3 is 15 amino acids. The germline gives CDR1 SGHTA, CDR2 FQGTGA. The PCR had 60 Vbeta and 13 Jbeta primers. The repertoire was sequenced with immunoSEQ multiplex PCR; TCRdb's copy has only in-frame clones and lacks some. The sample holds fewer than 300,000 clones; approximately 90% are singletons and the top ten take around 4.2%. Study results and limitations: For most TCR sequences rarity was the rule, although some public TCRs occurred in many donors.

The rearrangement links TRBV7-3 to TRBJ2-3; 13 positions agree with TRBD2. This sequence was found in a man aged 35-49 years in good health and CMV-seropositive. Sequencing used PBMCs. DNA of the CDR3: TGTGCCAGCAGCGGACTAGCGGGAGTCACAGATACGCAGTATTTT. Translation gives CASSGLAGVTDTQYF.